This record concerns one T cell receptor beta chain sequence. V lost 6 bases, J lost 3 bases, and 12 bases lay in between. The CDR3 extends over 13 amino acids. CDR1 SNHLY and CDR2 FYNNEI come from the germline V gene. These data are taken from a study of shared clonotypes between healthy human individuals. Study in general: Contributing individuals were a couple of females and a few males aged 18 to 49.

The input for sorted-subset replicate PCRs was 200 ng DNA, about 30,000 T cell genomes. In the study's own analysis: Junction-only immunoSEQ sequences carried no quality scores, so filtering differed. TCRdb's table, derived via immunoSEQ multiplex PCR, lists solely in-frame clones and lacks some. V, J and clone size reflect that table, while D and trimming were determined from the DNA. The profile shows approximately 2.5 million clones, around nine tenths of them singletons. This TCR was recovered from a man between 18 and 35 years old in good health. The sequenced sample was naive CD4+ T cells sorted from blood. Indicated subset: CD45RA+ positively selected. The rearrangement links TRBV2 to TRBJ2-7, with D hard to call. This chain's CDR3 is CASSPENIYEQYF. The CDR3, as DNA: TGTGCCAGCAGCCCGGAAAATATCTACGAGCAGTACTTC.